The source of this TCR beta chain is a study of cytomegalovirus exposure and HLA in healthy donors. Trimming removed 11 bases from V and 9 bases from J, with 17 bases in between. Germline V CDR1 and CDR2: SNHLY, FYNNEI. The CDR3 sequence is 11 residues long. 13 Jbeta primers and 60 Vbeta primers were used for the PCR. The assay was immunoSEQ multiplex PCR, and TCRdb's table has in-frame clones only and misses some. This sample carries under 250,000 clones, 80% to 90% of them seen once, and the ten largest clones take 0.24%. The TCR sequence derives from a girl aged 2 to 10 in good health and CMV-seronegative. V is TRBV2 and J is TRBJ2-7, with a possible D match to TRBD1 (8 bases). The sequencing input was PBMCs. DNA for the CDR3: TGTGCCGGACTACAGGGGGGGGTGCAGTACTTC. This translates into CAGLQGGVQYF.